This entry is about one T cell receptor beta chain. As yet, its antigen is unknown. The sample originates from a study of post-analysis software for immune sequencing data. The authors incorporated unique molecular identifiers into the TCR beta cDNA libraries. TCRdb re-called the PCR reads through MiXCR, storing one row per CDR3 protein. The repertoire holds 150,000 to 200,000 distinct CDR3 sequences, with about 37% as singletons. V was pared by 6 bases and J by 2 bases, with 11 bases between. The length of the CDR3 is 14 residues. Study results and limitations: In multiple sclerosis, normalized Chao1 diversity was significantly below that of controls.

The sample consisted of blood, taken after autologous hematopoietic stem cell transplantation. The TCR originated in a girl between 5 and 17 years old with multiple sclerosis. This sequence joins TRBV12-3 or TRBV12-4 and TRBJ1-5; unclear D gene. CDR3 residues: CASSPVSGNQPQHF. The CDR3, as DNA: TGTGCCAGCAGCCCAGTTTCCGGCAATCAGCCCCAGCATTTT.